The TCR beta chain described here comes from a study of T cell repertoires in cytomegalovirus infection (dated by TCRdb to about 2019). With respect to the entire study: Because public TCR beta signatures pointed to carriage of CMV infection together with the matching HLA type, the HLA type of each donor mattered for the analysis.

The full study reports these points: In both this cohort and an independent cohort of some 380 donors, the cumulative frequency of public TCR beta family members distinguished carriers of CMV infection plus the relevant HLA type. In the ex vivo response, HLA-C-restricted CMV-specific TCR beta clonotypes were dominant, and in two of eight donors the single most frequent clonotype came from this HLA-C-restricted group.

Sequenced on an Illumina HiSeq 1500. TCRdb took the public reads, trimmed them with fastp at Q25, ran MiXCR for clone calling and kept in-frame beta chains. Rows are unified per CDR3 protein, each entry keeping the most common DNA and genes. The table for this sample lists about 260,000 distinct CDR3 sequences; roughly 13% of them were counted only once. The biggest ten clones account for roughly 8.9% of the sample. Concerning this clonotype itself: What this receptor recognizes is not known. No qualities accompany the bases; no much larger clone lies one base away.

Trimming removed 5 bases from V and 4 bases from J, leaving 14 bases between the germline ends. From its cysteine to its phenylalanine, the CDR3 spans 15 amino acids. Of all the DNA, just the CDR3 is kept, 45 bases in frame from base 1. Per the germline V gene, SGHTA is the CDR1 and FQGTGA is the CDR2. Specimen: PBMCs. This receptor was obtained from a human donor in good health (CMV status not recorded). Some clones in this sample may be carry-over from other donors' samples. In this chain, TRBV7-3 is recombined with TRBJ1-4; a weak D assignment points to TRBD1 (6 bases agree). The CDR3 sequence is CASSLRRGINEKLFF. The sequenced DNA is TGTGCCAGCAGCCTCAGAAGGGGGATTAATGAAAAACTGTTTTTT.